The 30 T cell receptor beta chains presented below share a single source sample, sequenced in a study of T cell responses to AZD1222 COVID-19 vaccine. Only in-frame clones appear in the TCRdb table, and some are missing; sequencing was by immunoSEQ multiplex PCR. The sample shows fewer than 130,000 clones, over 75% of them seen only once. This specimen was peripheral blood, taken on day 0 of AZD1222 vaccination. The receptors were gathered from an adult in good health.

On this clone: One end of the junction does not line up with germline, which may come from a read error. The V gene is TRBV7-8, the J gene TRBJ2-7, with 8 bases that match TRBD1. Germline V gives CDR1 SGHVS, CDR2 FQNEAQ. The CDR3 loop spans 13 amino acids. DNA for the CDR3: TGTGCCAGCTTACAGGGGGGCTCCGACGAGCAGTACTTC. Translating it yields CASLQGGSDEQYF. Based on the CDR3 plus reference TRBV7-8 and TRBJ2-7, the full variable domain is GAGVSQSPRYKVAKRGQDVALRCDPISGHVSLFWYQQALGQGPEFLTYFQNEAQLDKSGLPSDRFFAERPEGSVSTLKIQRTQQEDSAVYLCASLQGGSDEQYFGPGTRLTVT.

The chain links TRBV30 to TRBJ1-1; D gene ambiguous. Trimming left V 3 bases short and J 2 bases short, with 10 bases between. This CDR3 is 13 amino acids long. Per germline, CDR1 GTSNPN and CDR2 SVGIG (reference sequence). CDR3 amino acids: CAWSPSLNTEAFF. The DNA for the CDR3 is TGTGCCTGGAGCCCTTCCTTAAACACTGAAGCTTTCTTT.

The chain employs TRBV7-9 and TRBJ1-3; D is unresolved. Per germline, CDR1 SEHNR and CDR2 FQNEAQ (reference sequence). CDR3 length equals 12 residues. V shed 0 bases and J shed 6 bases, with 3 bases lying between them. The CDR3 region has the DNA TGTGCCAGCAGCTTAGCAGTAAACACCATATATTTT. It specifies CASSLAVNTIYF.

The rearrangement links TRBV25-1 to TRBJ2-5, with 9 bases that match TRBD2. Germline V gene lookup returns CDR1 MGHDK and CDR2 SYGVNS. V was pared by 4 bases and J by 5 bases, with 5 bases of the junction left unmatched. The CDR3 has 14 residues. The CDR3 sequence: CASSAAGGVETQYF. Here the CDR3 DNA reads TGTGCCAGCAGTGCCGCGGGGGGGGTCGAGACCCAGTACTTC. Filled out from reference TRBV25-1 and TRBJ2-5, the complete variable domain reads EADIYQTPRYLVIGTGKKITLECSQTMGHDKMYWYQQDPGMELHLIHYSYGVNSTEKGDLSSESTVSRIRTEHFPLTLESARPSHTSQYLCASSAAGGVETQYFGPGTRLLVL.

The chain uses TRBV10-2 and TRBJ1-6; D gene ambiguous. Germline CDR1 is WSHSY and CDR2 is SAAADI. The CDR3 runs to 13 residues. V lost 0 bases to trimming and J lost 8 bases, with 5 bases between them. CDR3 region: CASSESRDSPLHF. Here the CDR3 DNA reads TGCGCCAGCAGTGAGTCGAGAGATTCACCCCTCCACTTT.

The chain couples TRBV19 to TRBJ2-1; D remains unclear. The CDR3 extends over 11 amino acids. V lost 2 bases, J lost 10 bases, and 6 bases lay in between. Per the germline V gene, CDR1 is LNHDA and CDR2 is SQIVND (reference sequence). For the CDR3, the DNA is TGTGCCAGTAGTATAAGCAACGAGCAGTTCTTC. It yields the protein CASSISNEQFF.

The chain carries TRBV28 and TRBJ2-1; TRBD2 is a possible D gene (5 bases). Between the trimmed V and J ends, which lost 3 bases and 13 bases, there was a span of 10 bases. The CDR3 runs to 11 residues. Germline V gives CDR1 MDHEN, CDR2 SYDVKM. The CDR3 DNA is TGTGCCAGCAGTTTGTCTCGACTACAGTTCTTC. As protein: CASSLSRLQFF.

The gene calls are TRBV28 and TRBJ1-2; no definite D call. Looked up from germline, CDR1 is MDHEN and CDR2 is SYDVKM. Trimming took 3 bases from V and 2 from J, leaving 10 bases between them. This CDR3 is 14 amino acids long. The CDR3 bases are TGTGCCAGCAGTTTGGTTGTGGCGAACTATGGCTACACCTTC. It is translated as CASSLVVANYGYTF.

This chain uses TRBV6-1 with TRBJ1-1; possible D gene TRBD1, 5 bases. The CDR3 consists of 13 residues. Trimming cost V 2 bases and J 5 bases, with 9 bases left between them. From germline, CDR1 is MNHNS and CDR2 SASEGT. CDR3 loop: CASSERQGTEAFF. CDR3 nucleotide sequence: TGTGCCAGCAGTGAACGGCAGGGTACTGAAGCTTTCTTT.

This rearrangement joins TRBV12-3 or TRBV12-4 to TRBJ2-1; either TRBD1 or TRBD2 may supply D (5 bases each). V gave up 5 bases and J gave up 8 bases, with 10 bases separating them. This CDR3 has 12 residues. CDR3 sequence (DNA): TGTGCCAGCAGTAGGGGACGGGATGAGCAGTTCTTC. Protein sequence: CASSRGRDEQFF.

This rearrangement joins TRBV4-1 to TRBJ2-7; TRBD2 aligns across 15 bases. The CDR3 extends over 15 amino acids. The ends lost 3 bases at V and 3 bases at J; junction bases unmatched: 0. Looked up from germline, CDR1 is MGHRA and CDR2 is YSYEKL. The CDR3 here is CASSQGLAGGYEQYF. As DNA, the CDR3 is TGCGCCAGCAGCCAGGGACTAGCGGGAGGCTACGAGCAGTACTTC.

This clone has just a few counts. This chain uses TRBV27 with TRBJ1-6; 7 bases are shared with TRBD1. This CDR3 is built from 16 residues. The germline CDR1 and CDR2 sequences are MNHEY and SMNVEV (reference sequence). The V and J ends lost 6 bases and 7 bases, in that order; junction bases with no gene match: 12. The CDR3 reads CASSPLGQLLNSPLHF. CDR3 coding DNA: TGTGCCAGCAGCCCACTGGGACAGCTATTGAATTCACCCCTCCACTTT.

Of note for this clone: Other DNA sequences within the sample encode an identical CDR3. The genes are TRBV18 and TRBJ2-3, with D uncertain. Trimming shortened V by 3 bases and J by 0 bases, and 4 bases separated the two germline ends. CDR1 and CDR2 (germline): KGHSH, LQKENI. The CDR3 length is 13 residues. CDR3 sequence reads: CASSPPSTDTQYF. CDR3 nucleotides: TGTGCCAGCTCACCCCCAAGCACAGATACGCAGTATTTT.

V gene TRBV19 combines with J gene TRBJ1-1, with 11 positions matching TRBD1. The CDR3 extends over 15 amino acids. CDR1 and CDR2 (germline): LNHDA, SQIVND (reference sequence). V lost 8 bases and J lost 0; bases outside the gene matches: 5. CDR3 nucleotide sequence: TGTGCCAGTGTCAGGGACAGGGGGATGAACACTGAAGCTTTCTTT. It is translated as CASVRDRGMNTEAFF.

For the CDR3, the DNA is TGTGCCAGCAGCCAAGAGGCTAGCGAAAGCACAGATACGCAGTATTTT. It yields the protein CASSQEASESTDTQYF. This chain uses TRBV4-2 with TRBJ2-3, with D possibly being TRBD2 (6 bases). The CDR3 consists of 16 residues. Germline V gene sequence: CDR1 LGHNA, CDR2 YNFKEQ. V gave up 0 bases and J gave up 0 bases, with 10 bases separating them.

The CDR3 is CASTGWAYNEQFF. The CDR3 bases are TGTGCCAGCACAGGATGGGCCTACAATGAGCAGTTCTTC. This chain uses TRBV7-8 with TRBJ2-1; D unclear. The V gene lost 7 bases and the J gene lost 2 bases, with 9 bases spanning the gap. CDR1 is SGHVS, CDR2 FQNEAQ, per germline. The CDR3 runs to 13 residues.

This chain uses TRBV28 with TRBJ1-2; D is ambiguous. Germline CDR1 is MDHEN and CDR2 is SYDVKM. The CDR3 totals 14 residues. Trimming shortened V by 6 bases and J by 4 bases, and 15 bases separated the two germline ends. The CDR3 DNA sequence: TGTGCCAGCAGATCGGGAGGAGGTAGCTATGGCTACACCTTC. This translates into CASRSGGGSYGYTF.

V and J are TRBV10-3 and TRBJ2-5; D unclear. CDR1 and CDR2 from the germline V gene are ENHRY and SYGVKD. V was cut by 2 bases and J by 0 bases, with 7 bases left in between. The CDR3 consists of 14 residues. The CDR3 spells CAISEEPDQETQYF. CDR3 nucleotide sequence: TGTGCCATCAGTGAGGAACCAGACCAAGAGACCCAGTACTTC.

J is TRBJ2-3 and V is TRBV29-1, with 7 bases aligning to TRBD1. This CDR3 spans 13 amino acids. Germline V gene data show CDR1 as SQVTM and CDR2 as ANQGSEA. V dropped 2 bases and J dropped 3; count of bases not matched to a gene: 2. The CDR3 bases are TGCAGCGTTGAAAGGGGGCGGACAGATACGCAGTATTTT. It specifies CSVERGRTDTQYF.

V and J are TRBV19 and TRBJ2-3; D unresolved. Per the germline V gene, CDR1 is LNHDA and CDR2 is SQIVND (reference sequence). The CDR3 consists of 14 residues. The V end lost 4 bases, the J end lost 4 bases, and 12 bases lay between the germline ends. The CDR3 here is CASSNRGPPDTQYF. The CDR3 region has the DNA TGTGCCAGTAGTAACCGTGGACCCCCAGATACGCAGTATTTT.

V and J are TRBV27 and TRBJ1-3; D gene uncertain. V shed 6 bases and J shed 1 base, with 7 bases lying between them. This CDR3 spans 13 amino acids. CDR1 MNHEY and CDR2 SMNVEV come from the germline V gene (reference sequence). This CDR3 is CASRQRSGNTIYF. Here the CDR3 DNA reads TGTGCCAGCAGACAGAGATCTGGAAACACCATATATTTT.

This sequence joins TRBV19 and TRBJ1-1; maybe TRBD1 (5 bases). The germline V gene encodes CDR1 LNHDA and CDR2 SQIVND (reference sequence). V was cut by 3 bases and J by 5 bases, with 10 bases left in between. The CDR3 contains 13 residues. CDR3 loop: CASSMIGATEAFF. CDR3 coding DNA: TGTGCCAGTAGTATGATAGGGGCGACTGAAGCTTTCTTT.

The rearrangement links TRBV3-1 (or the pseudogene TRBV3-2) to TRBJ2-7; 7 nucleotides match TRBD1. Germline values: CDR1 LGHDT, CDR2 YNNKEL (reference sequence). With 1 base clipped from V and 4 bases from J, the junction kept 10 bases outside the gene matches. The CDR3 extends over 16 amino acids. In nucleotides, the CDR3 is TGTGCCAGCAGCCAAGGTGGGAGACAGGGAAGATACGAGCAGTACTTC. Amino acid sequence: CASSQGGRQGRYEQYF.

This chain joins TRBV3-1 (or the pseudogene TRBV3-2) and TRBJ1-1; 10 bases are a match to TRBD1. Germline V CDR1 and CDR2: LGHDT, YNNKEL (reference sequence). J gave up 5 bases and V 4 bases, and 1 base lay outside the gene matches. The CDR3 runs 13 residues. CDR3 amino acids: CASSRGQGTEAFF. CDR3 coding DNA: TGTGCCAGCAGCCGGGGACAGGGGACTGAAGCTTTCTTT.

V and J are TRBV18 and TRBJ2-5; TRBD1 matches 9 bases. This CDR3 has 15 amino acids. Trimming cost V 4 bases and J 4 bases; bases outside gene matches: 7. CDR1 KGHSH and CDR2 LQKENI come from the germline V gene. CDR3 sequence reads: CASSRPGTGRETQYF. CDR3 sequence (DNA): TGTGCCAGCTCACGACCAGGGACAGGGCGAGAGACCCAGTACTTC.

The V gene is TRBV5-1, the J gene TRBJ2-7; possible D gene TRBD2, 6 bases. The CDR3 is 16 amino acids. Germline lookup yields CDR1 SGHRS and CDR2 YFSETQ. Deletions cut 4 bases from V and 4 bases from J, with 21 bases between. DNA for the CDR3: TGCGCCAGCAGCGGCCGTGCGACAGCGGGTTCGTACGAGCAGTACTTC. Its translation: CASSGRATAGSYEQYF. Drawing the rest from reference TRBV5-1 and TRBJ2-7, the complete variable domain is KAGVTQTPRYLIKTRGQQVTLSCSPISGHRSVSWYQQTPGQGLQFLFEYFSETQRNKGNFPGRFSGRQFSNSRSEMNVSTLELGDSALYLCASSGRATAGSYEQYFGPGTRLTVT.

The rearrangement uses TRBV18 and TRBJ1-1; D ambiguous. The CDR3 runs to 14 residues. Trimming removed 4 bases from V and 4 bases from J, with 13 bases in between. Germline loops: CDR1 KGHSH, CDR2 LQKENI. CDR3 sequence reads: CASSQEGGSTEAFF. DNA of the CDR3: TGTGCCAGCTCACAAGAGGGTGGAAGCACTGAAGCTTTCTTT.

This chain joins TRBV28 and TRBJ2-1, with 7 positions matching TRBD1. Germline CDR1 MDHEN, CDR2 SYDVKM. The CDR3 totals 15 residues. With V trimmed by 7 bases and J by 0 bases, 6 bases remained unmatched. The CDR3 sequence: CASKGAGLSYNEQFF. CDR3 sequence (DNA): TGTGCCAGCAAGGGGGCGGGCCTCTCCTACAATGAGCAGTTCTTC. Looking up the rest from reference TRBV28 and TRBJ2-1 gives the full variable domain: DVKVTQSSRYLVKRTGEKVFLECVQDMDHENMFWYRQDPGLGLRLIYFSYDVKMKEKGDIPEGYSVSREKKERFSLILESASTNQTSMYLCASKGAGLSYNEQFFGPGTRLTVL.

This sequence joins TRBV5-5 and TRBJ2-1, with 8 bases aligning to TRBD2. Germline CDR1 reads SGHKS; CDR2 reads YYEKEE (reference sequence). V was pared by 4 bases and J by 5 bases, with 14 bases of the junction left unmatched. The CDR3 length is 17 residues. The CDR3 DNA reads TGTGCCAGCAGCCGGGACGTCGGGACTAGTACCGACAATGAGCAGTTCTTC. Residues: CASSRDVGTSTDNEQFF.

This clone was seen only once. The chain couples TRBV9 to TRBJ2-1, with a tentative D call TRBD1 (6 bases). CDR1 and CDR2 (germline): SGDLS, YYNGEE. The V gene lost 0 bases and the J gene lost 10 bases, with 14 bases spanning the gap. The CDR3 consists of 14 residues. CDR3 nucleotide sequence: TGTGCCAGCAGCGTAGCGTCACAGGGATGGGAGCAGTTCTTC. Its protein is CASSVASQGWEQFF.